The 28 T cell receptor beta chains reported below all come from one sample, sequenced in a study of T cells in Graves' hyperthyroidism and ophthalmopathy. Amplified regions were TCR beta CDR3 sequences from RNA transcripts. TCR CDR3 underwent first-round RT-PCR with the HTBI primer set. TCRdb re-called the multiplex PCR reads with MiXCR, one entry per CDR3 protein. The top ten hold over 25% of the sample, which has around 540,000 distinct CDR3 sequences, about 16% seen once. The sample consisted of blood. The origin of the receptors is a woman aged 25 to 45 with Graves' ophthalmopathy.

V gene TRBV20-1 combines with J gene TRBJ2-3, with TRBD2 matching over 9 bases. With V trimmed by 3 bases and J by 3 bases, 22 bases remained unmatched. This CDR3 contains 20 residues. Germline assignment: CDR1 DFQATT and CDR2 SNEGSKA (reference sequence). CDR3 protein: CSARDDRVSISGRGTDTQYF. For the CDR3, the DNA is TGCAGTGCTAGGGATGACAGGGTTTCTATTAGCGGGAGAGGGACAGATACGCAGTATTTT.

This clonotype occurred many times. The chain employs TRBV12-3 or TRBV12-4 and TRBJ2-2, with D perhaps TRBD1 (5 bases). The V gene lost 5 bases and the J gene lost 4 bases, with 14 bases spanning the gap. This CDR3 spans 15 amino acids. The CDR3 nucleotides are TGTGCCAGCAGTCATTCGGACAAAACCACCGGGGAGCTGTTTTTT. This encodes CASSHSDKTTGELFF.

The chain employs TRBV6-5 and TRBJ2-2; 9 nucleotides line up with TRBD2. The junction had 5 bases not matched to a gene; V was cut back by 0 bases and J by 6 bases. Germline assignment: CDR1 MNHEY and CDR2 SVGAGI. The CDR3 has 16 amino acids. In DNA, the CDR3 is TGTGCCAGCAGTTACTCTATAGCGGGAGTGGCCGGGGAGCTGTTTTTT. Translation: CASSYSIAGVAGELFF.

This clonotype came up many times. CDR3 loop: CASSYGQLNTEAFF. The CDR3 DNA reads as TGTGCCAGCAGTTACGGACAGTTGAACACTGAAGCTTTCTTT. The chain joins TRBV6-5 to TRBJ1-1, with a weak D call TRBD1 (6 bases). Germline V gene lookup returns CDR1 MNHEY and CDR2 SVGAGI. With 2 bases removed from V and 0 bases from J, the gap between germline ends came to 7 bases. The CDR3 has 14 residues.

The chain has TRBV29-1 and TRBJ2-3; TRBD2 matches 7 bases. Losses at the gene ends were 4 bases for V and 5 bases for J; bases not matched to a gene: 9. This CDR3 has 14 residues. CDR1 and CDR2 from the germline V gene are SQVTM and ANQGSEA. DNA for the CDR3: TGCAGCGTTGCGGGCGGGAGTCTCGAAGATACGCAGTATTTT. This codes for CSVAGGSLEDTQYF.

The V gene is TRBV29-1, the J gene TRBJ2-3, with 9 bases identical to TRBD2. Germline V gene data show CDR1 as SQVTM and CDR2 as ANQGSEA. CDR3 length: 13 residues. V dropped 4 bases and J dropped 5; count of bases not matched to a gene: 4. The CDR3 region has the DNA TGCAGCGTTGGCGGGAGGGCCGGAGATACGCAGTATTTT. Amino acids: CSVGGRAGDTQYF.

Remarks on this clonotype: A read error may produce the germline difference seen at one junction end. The chain uses TRBV18 and TRBJ2-5, with TRBD2 identical over 14 bases. The CDR3 has 17 residues. Germline V gene lookup returns CDR1 KGHSH and CDR2 LQKENI. As DNA, the CDR3 is TGTGCCAGCTCACCATTGAAGGGACTAGCGGGAGCCGATGTGGGGAACTTC. It is translated as CASSPLKGLAGADVGNF.

J is TRBJ2-6 and V is TRBV20-1; 10 bases fit TRBD2. CDR1 and CDR2 (germline): DFQATT, SNEGSKA (reference sequence). CDR3 length equals 18 residues. V lost 5 bases and J lost 4; bases outside the gene matches: 14. The CDR3 loop is CSARTSGEGRLGANVLTF. In DNA, the CDR3 is TGCAGTGCTCGGACTAGCGGAGAGGGTCGGTTAGGGGCCAACGTCCTGACTTTC.

In its sample, this clonotype was seen a few times. The chain couples TRBV7-2 to TRBJ1-2; D possibly corresponds to TRBD1 (5 bases). Trimming took off 0 bases at V and 4 bases at J, with 9 bases between the two ends. Germline V gives CDR1 SGHTA, CDR2 FQGNSA. CDR3 length: 14 amino acids. CDR3 DNA: TGTGCCAGCAGCTTAGCGCGGGGCCCCTATGGCTACACCTTC. This sequence encodes CASSLARGPYGYTF.

The chain joins TRBV24-1 to TRBJ1-1; tentatively, D is TRBD1 (5 bases). This CDR3 has 15 residues. V was pared by 2 bases and J by 1 base, with 10 bases between. Germline assignment: CDR1 KGHDR and CDR2 SFDVKD. The CDR3 DNA reads TGTGCCACCAGTGATTCGGGACGGGGGAACACTGAAGCTTTCTTT. It codes for CATSDSGRGNTEAFF.

This chain connects TRBV10-3 to TRBJ2-3; 11 nucleotides line up with TRBD2. CDR1 is ENHRY, CDR2 SYGVKD, per germline. V lost 2 bases to trimming and J lost 2 bases; unmatched junction nucleotides: 6. The CDR3 has 17 residues. The CDR3: CAISESQTSGDTDTQYF. In DNA, the CDR3 is TGTGCCATCAGTGAGAGCCAGACTAGCGGGGACACAGATACGCAGTATTTT.

In this sample, this clonotype turned up many times. The rearrangement joins TRBV12-3 or TRBV12-4 to TRBJ2-1; 9 nucleotides match TRBD2. V lost 7 bases, J lost 4 bases, and 5 bases stayed unmatched. The CDR3 spans 14 residues. CDR3 protein: CASMGLAEYNEQFF. The CDR3 coding sequence is TGTGCCAGCATGGGACTAGCTGAGTACAATGAGCAGTTCTTC.

This clonotype was detected many times. This chain links TRBV24-1 with TRBJ1-5; tentative D call: TRBD1 (5 bases). There are 13 residues in the CDR3. Trimming cost V 9 bases and J 0 bases, with 8 bases left between them. Germline-derived CDR1 and CDR2 are KGHDR and SFDVKD. CDR3 amino acids: CATAQGSNQPQHF. The CDR3 DNA is TGTGCCACCGCCCAGGGTAGCAATCAGCCCCAGCATTTT.

This clonotype was detected ten times or more. V and J are TRBV28 and TRBJ1-1, with a possible D match to TRBD1 (6 bases). V was cut by 6 bases and J by 2 bases, with 19 bases left in between. The V gene's germline CDR1 is MDHEN and CDR2 SYDVKM. The CDR3 extends over 16 amino acids. In nucleotides, the CDR3 is TGTGCCAGCAGCTGGGGGGGACACACCGATAACACTGAAGCTTTCTTT. This gives the protein CASSWGGHTDNTEAFF.

In its sample, this clonotype was seen a few times. V and J are TRBV5-6 and TRBJ2-2, with 11 positions matching TRBD2. Trimming removed 0 bases from V and 4 bases from J; junction bases left unmatched: 8. The CDR3 length is 18 residues. Germline V gene sequence: CDR1 SGHDT, CDR2 YYEEEE. CDR3 sequence (DNA): TGTGCCAGCAGCTTGGCTTTTACTAGCGGGAGTTTCACCGGGGAGCTGTTTTTT. This gives the protein CASSLAFTSGSFTGELFF.

Ten or more counts support this clonotype. This chain links TRBV20-1 with TRBJ2-1; D uncertain. The CDR3 has 14 residues. V was clipped by 7 bases and J by 0 bases, with 13 bases between them. The germline CDR1 and CDR2 sequences are DFQATT and SNEGSKA (reference sequence). The CDR3 is CSVRGLVSYNEQFF. CDR3 sequence (DNA): TGCAGTGTCAGAGGTCTCGTCTCCTACAATGAGCAGTTCTTC.

This clonotype showed up many times. The DNA for the CDR3 is TGTGCCAGCAGTGCTAGGGGCGAGCAGTACTTC. Translation: CASSARGEQYF. This chain connects TRBV6-2 or TRBV6-3 to TRBJ2-7, with a tentative D call TRBD1 (5 bases). Germline lookup yields CDR1 MNHEY and CDR2 SVGEGT. The V gene lost 5 bases and the J gene lost 6 bases, with 8 bases spanning the gap. The CDR3 runs 11 residues.

This clonotype was detected many times. V and J are TRBV7-9 and TRBJ2-1, with D possibly called TRBD1 or TRBD2 (5 bases each). Germline V gene data show CDR1 as SEHNR and CDR2 as FQNEAQ (reference sequence). V was cut by 3 bases and J by 4 bases, with 10 bases left in between. This CDR3 is built from 14 residues. The CDR3 nucleotides are TGTGCCAGCAGCTTGGGCTGGGGGTACAATGAGCAGTTCTTC. Translated: CASSLGWGYNEQFF.

This clonotype was seen more than once but under ten times. The chain employs TRBV20-1 and TRBJ2-1, with TRBD2 as a possible D gene (5 bases). The germline CDR1 and CDR2 sequences are DFQATT and SNEGSKA (reference sequence). The CDR3 spans 18 residues. V lost 8 bases and J 4 bases, leaving 30 bases between the germline ends. The CDR3 region is CSPTGEAAKHSWYNEQFF. Written as DNA, the CDR3 is TGCAGTCCCACCGGGGAAGCAGCCAAACATTCTTGGTACAATGAGCAGTTCTTC.

The chain joins TRBV10-3 to TRBJ2-5; D perhaps matches TRBD1 (6 bases). Germline V gene lookup returns CDR1 ENHRY and CDR2 SYGVKD. This CDR3 comprises 11 residues. The ends were cut back, 10 bases at V and 5 bases at J, with 11 bases in the middle. The CDR3 loop reads CATRGAETQYF. In DNA form, the CDR3 reads TGTGCCACCAGGGGTGCGGAGACCCAGTACTTC.

This clonotype was observed many times. CDR3 DNA: TGTGCCAGCAGCACCCGGGACAGGTTCTACGAGCAGTACTTC. It encodes CASSTRDRFYEQYF. The rearrangement uses TRBV5-4 and TRBJ2-7; TRBD1 matches 8 bases. Germline values: CDR1 SGHNT, CDR2 YYREEE (reference sequence). The CDR3 totals 14 residues. The junction had 6 bases not matched to a gene; V was cut back by 4 bases and J by 3 bases.

This clonotype has a count of ten or more. This chain links TRBV12-3 or TRBV12-4 with TRBJ1-1; 11 bases are a match to TRBD1. This CDR3 spans 15 amino acids. Trimming took 7 bases from V and 4 from J; bases not matched to a gene: 8. CDR3 in amino acids: CASILSGTGGTEAFF. The CDR3 DNA follows: TGTGCCAGCATCCTCTCCGGGACAGGGGGCACTGAAGCTTTCTTT.

At least ten counts were recorded for this clonotype. The chain joins TRBV6-2 or TRBV6-3 to TRBJ2-7; weak D call: TRBD2 (5 bases). The CDR3 extends over 13 amino acids. Trimming removed 5 bases from V and 5 bases from J, with 13 bases in between. Germline CDR1 is MNHEY and CDR2 is SVGEGT. The CDR3 sequence is CASSLFERDEQYF. In nucleotides, the CDR3 is TGTGCCAGCAGTCTCTTCGAGAGGGACGAGCAGTACTTC.

This clonotype was seen only once. The chain joins TRBV4-2 to TRBJ2-1, with 7 bases fitting TRBD2. Looked up from germline, CDR1 is LGHNA and CDR2 is YNFKEQ. The CDR3 extends over 16 amino acids. V lost 4 bases to trimming and J lost 4 bases; unmatched junction nucleotides: 10. CDR3 nucleotides: TGTGCCAGCAGCCTTCCTTCGAATAGCGGGTACAATGAGCAGTTCTTC. This gives the protein CASSLPSNSGYNEQFF.

This clonotype occurred many times. V and J are TRBV7-3 and TRBJ1-2; 7 positions agree with TRBD1. The CDR3 extends over 13 amino acids. The J segment lost 6 bases and the V segment lost 3 bases, leaving 4 bases of the junction unmatched. Germline V CDR1 and CDR2: SGHTA, FQGTGA. This chain's CDR3 is CASSFLTGHGYTF. Here the CDR3 DNA reads TGTGCCAGCAGCTTCCTGACAGGGCATGGCTACACCTTC.

On this clonotype itself: Since a much larger clone is just one base distant, this may be a read error. The rearrangement joins TRBV5-1 to TRBJ1-1; D uncertain. This CDR3 has 12 residues. Per the germline V gene, CDR1 is SGHRS and CDR2 is YFSETQ. The CDR3 spells CAGSLEGNEAFF. In DNA form, the CDR3 reads TGCGCCGGCAGCTTGGAGGGTAATGAAGCTTTCTTT.

This chain links TRBV24-1 with TRBJ2-5; D tentatively fits TRBD1 or TRBD2 (5 bases each). The CDR3 consists of 13 residues. Looked up from germline, CDR1 is KGHDR and CDR2 is SFDVKD. Trimming removed 7 bases at V and 5 bases at J, with 13 bases between. As DNA, the CDR3 is TGTGCCACCAGGTCAGGGACCTCGGAGACCCAGTACTTC. This translates into CATRSGTSETQYF.

In this sample, this clonotype turned up a few times. This chain connects TRBV30 to TRBJ2-2; D is unresolved. V was clipped by 4 bases and J by 4 bases, with 16 bases between them. Germline V lookup: CDR1 GTSNPN, CDR2 SVGIG (reference sequence). This CDR3 is 15 amino acids long. The CDR3 protein is CAWTRDGYLTGELFF. The CDR3 DNA reads TGTGCCTGGACCCGAGACGGATACCTCACCGGGGAGCTGTTTTTT.